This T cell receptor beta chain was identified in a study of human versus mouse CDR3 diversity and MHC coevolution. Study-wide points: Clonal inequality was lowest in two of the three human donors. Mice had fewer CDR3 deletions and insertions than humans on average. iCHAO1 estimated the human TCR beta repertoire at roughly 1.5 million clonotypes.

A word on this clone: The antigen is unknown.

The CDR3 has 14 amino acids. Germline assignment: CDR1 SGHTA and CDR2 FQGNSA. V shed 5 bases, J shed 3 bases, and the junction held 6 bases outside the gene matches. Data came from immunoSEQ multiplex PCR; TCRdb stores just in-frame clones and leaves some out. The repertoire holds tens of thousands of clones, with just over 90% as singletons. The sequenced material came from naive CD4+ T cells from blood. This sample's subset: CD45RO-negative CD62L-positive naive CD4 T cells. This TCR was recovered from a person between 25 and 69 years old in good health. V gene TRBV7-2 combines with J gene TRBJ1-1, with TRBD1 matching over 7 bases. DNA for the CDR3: TGTGCCAGCAGCCCGGACAGGAGGCACACTGAAGCTTTCTTT. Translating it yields CASSPDRRHTEAFF.